The 28 T cell receptor beta chains listed next were all sequenced from one sample in a study of identifying expanded T cells in peripheral blood. TCRdb keeps only in-frame clones here, not all; method: immunoSEQ multiplex PCR. The table has over 90,000 clones, 70% to 90% seen once. The sample comprised blood. These receptors came from a person between 18 and 75 years old in good health.

This rearrangement joins TRBV7-3 to TRBJ1-1; maybe TRBD1 (5 bases). CDR1 and CDR2 from the germline V gene are SGHTA and FQGTGA. This CDR3 is 15 amino acids long. V lost 5 bases to trimming and J lost 1 base, with 14 bases between them. CDR3 nucleotides: TGTGCCAGCAGCCCAGGGCCCCAGGAGAACACTGAAGCTTTCTTT. This gives the protein CASSPGPQENTEAFF.

Regarding this clone: This CDR3 is missing its conserved last phenylalanine or tryptophan, likely due to a read error. The limits of the CDR3 on the DNA are not certain, so only TCRdb's listed CDR3 is given. The V gene is TRBV20-1, the J gene TRBJ2-3; the listed D gene, TRBD2, was not tested against the DNA. The CDR3 length equals 11 residues, ends included. The germline CDR1 and CDR2 sequences are DFQATT and SNEGSKA (reference sequence). The CDR3 loop is CSARGRGRELV.

This sequence joins TRBV19 and TRBJ2-7; perhaps TRBD1 as D (6 bases). This CDR3 spans 15 amino acids. CDR1 is LNHDA and CDR2 is SQIVND in the germline V gene (reference sequence). The V end was cut by 6 bases, the J end by 0 bases, with 15 bases between. The CDR3 sequence is CASSLSDSYSYEQYF. The DNA of the CDR3 is TGTGCCAGTAGCCTTTCGGACAGTTACTCCTACGAGCAGTACTTC.

This chain joins TRBV10-3 and TRBJ1-1, with D possibly being TRBD1 (5 bases). Germline-derived CDR1 and CDR2 are ENHRY and SYGVKD. V was cut by 5 bases and J by 0 bases, with 7 bases left in between. The CDR3 runs 13 residues. CDR3 sequence: CAISKDMNTEAFF. In DNA form, the CDR3 reads TGTGCCATCAGTAAGGACATGAACACTGAAGCTTTCTTT.

This chain connects TRBV28 to TRBJ1-1; D might be TRBD1 (5 bases). CDR1 MDHEN and CDR2 SYDVKM come from the germline V gene. V was cut by 3 bases and J by 0 bases, with 11 bases left in between. The CDR3 totals 15 residues. The CDR3 sequence is CASSFRVSMNTEAFF. CDR3 nucleotide sequence: TGTGCCAGCAGTTTCAGGGTTAGTATGAACACTGAAGCTTTCTTT.

J is TRBJ2-1 and V is TRBV5-8, with D tentatively TRBD2 (5 bases). The CDR3 consists of 15 residues. Germline V gene sequence: CDR1 SGHTS, CDR2 YDEGEE. Trimming stripped 0 bases from V and 1 base from J, with 8 bases between. CDR3 amino acids: CASSLAQRSYNEQFF. Here the CDR3 DNA reads TGTGCCAGCAGCTTGGCACAGCGGTCCTACAATGAGCAGTTCTTC. Drawing the rest from reference TRBV5-8 and TRBJ2-1, the complete variable domain is EAGVTQSPTHLIKTRGQQATLRCSPISGHTSVYWYQQALGLGLQFLLWYDEGEERNRGNFPPRFSGRQFPNYSSELNVNALELEDSALYLCASSLAQRSYNEQFFGPGTRLTVL.

V and J are TRBV25-1 and TRBJ2-5; D possibly corresponds to TRBD2 (5 bases). CDR1 MGHDK and CDR2 SYGVNS come from the germline V gene. The CDR3 runs to 15 residues. V was pared by 4 bases and J by 5 bases, with 17 bases between. CDR3 DNA: TGTGCCAGCAGTGTATCGGACTGGGCAGTGGAGACCCAGTACTTC. Amino acid sequence: CASSVSDWAVETQYF.

The gene calls are TRBV6-6 and TRBJ2-7, with 7 bases that match TRBD2. V lost 2 bases and J lost 6; bases outside the gene matches: 1. CDR3 length: 12 amino acids. Germline V gene sequence: CDR1 MNHNY, CDR2 SVGAGI (reference sequence). CDR3 protein: CASSYGGSEQYF. In DNA, the CDR3 is TGTGCCAGCAGTTACGGCGGGAGCGAGCAGTACTTC.

The gene calls are TRBV5-1 and TRBJ2-3, with D possibly TRBD1 on 6 matching bases. The CDR3 is made up of 14 amino acids. The germline V gene has CDR1 SGHRS and CDR2 YFSETQ. V dropped 4 bases and J dropped 4 bases, with 13 bases sitting between them. CDR3 in amino acids: CASSTGQWADTQYF. The CDR3 nucleotides are TGCGCCAGCAGCACTGGACAGTGGGCAGATACGCAGTATTTT.

V and J are TRBV4-2 and TRBJ2-3, with 12 bases identical to TRBD2. Germline loops: CDR1 LGHNA, CDR2 YNFKEQ. CDR3 length equals 20 residues. The ends lost 3 bases at V and 0 bases at J; junction bases unmatched: 13. CDR3 sequence (DNA): TGTGCCAGCAGCCATCTATCCGGGACTAGCGGGTTTAGGAGCACAGATACGCAGTATTTT. It is translated as CASSHLSGTSGFRSTDTQYF.

The V call is TRBV11-2, the J call TRBJ2-5; TRBD1 aligns across 8 bases. Germline CDR1 reads SGHAT; CDR2 reads FQNNGV. V lost 5 bases and J lost 4; bases outside the gene matches: 15. The CDR3 is 17 residues long. CDR3 in amino acids: CASSPRLGDRKRETQYF. The CDR3 DNA follows: TGTGCCAGCAGCCCGCGCCTGGGGGACAGGAAGCGAGAGACCCAGTACTTC.

V is TRBV6-6 and J is TRBJ1-1; maybe TRBD1 (6 bases). With 3 bases removed from V and 7 bases from J, the gap between germline ends came to 18 bases. The CDR3 spans 15 residues. CDR1 MNHNY and CDR2 SVGAGI come from the germline V gene (reference sequence). DNA of the CDR3: TGTGCCAGCAGTTATAACGTCCAGGGGCCGAATGAAGCTTTCTTT. Translating it yields CASSYNVQGPNEAFF.

This sequence joins TRBV18 and TRBJ2-1, with 12 bases identical to TRBD2. Germline-derived CDR1 and CDR2 are KGHSH and LQKENI. Unmatched junction bases numbered 3, after V lost 3 bases and J lost 6 bases. The CDR3 consists of 15 residues. CDR3 nucleotide sequence: TGTGCCAGCTCACCCACTAGCGGGAGGCTCAATGAGCAGTTCTTC. Encoded protein: CASSPTSGRLNEQFF.

V gene TRBV10-3 combines with J gene TRBJ2-2; 9 nucleotides line up with TRBD2. The CDR3 consists of 16 residues. V was pared by 5 bases and J by 0 bases, with 4 bases of the junction left unmatched. Germline assignment: CDR1 ENHRY and CDR2 SYGVKD. The CDR3 loop is CAISRSSGTNTGELFF. As DNA, the CDR3 is TGTGCCATCAGTAGATCTAGCGGGACGAACACCGGGGAGCTGTTTTTT.

This chain connects TRBV7-8 to TRBJ2-7, with 10 nucleotides matching TRBD1. Per germline, CDR1 SGHVS and CDR2 FQNEAQ. V lost 5 bases and J lost 10; bases outside the gene matches: 8. The CDR3 length is 13 residues. The CDR3 DNA follows: TGTGCCAGCAGCAGCCGGGACAGGGGCGGTCAGTACTTC. It specifies CASSSRDRGGQYF. Filled out from reference TRBV7-8 and TRBJ2-7, the complete variable domain reads GAGVSQSPRYKVAKRGQDVALRCDPISGHVSLFWYQQALGQGPEFLTYFQNEAQLDKSGLPSDRFFAERPEGSVSTLKIQRTQQEDSAVYLCASSSRDRGGQYFGPGTRLTVT.

The chain couples TRBV6-5 to TRBJ2-5; D possibly corresponds to TRBD2 (5 bases). Germline assignment: CDR1 MNHEY and CDR2 SVGAGI. Trimming removed 0 bases at V and 3 bases at J, with 14 bases between. CDR3 length equals 16 residues. The CDR3 nucleotides read TGTGCCAGCAGTTACTCTTTGGCGCTAGCCGAAGAGACCCAGTACTTC. It codes for CASSYSLALAEETQYF.

The chain couples TRBV11-2 to TRBJ2-7; D could derive from TRBD1 or TRBD2 (6 bases each). The CDR3 totals 15 residues. Germline V gives CDR1 SGHAT, CDR2 FQNNGV. V lost 0 bases to trimming and J lost 7 bases, with 16 bases between them. The CDR3 DNA reads TGTGCCAGCAGCTTAGATGGAGGGGGGAGTTCGGAGCAGTACTTC. It codes for CASSLDGGGSSEQYF.

The chain recombines TRBV6-5 with TRBJ1-4; 8 positions agree with TRBD1. The V and J ends lost 3 bases and 7 bases, in that order; junction bases with no gene match: 7. The CDR3 has 15 amino acids. The germline CDR1 and CDR2 sequences are MNHEY and SVGAGI. The CDR3 spells CASSYRSQGAEKLFF. Written as DNA, the CDR3 is TGTGCCAGCAGTTATCGTTCCCAGGGGGCTGAAAAACTGTTTTTT.

This rearrangement joins TRBV5-6 to TRBJ1-2, with TRBD1 as a possible D gene (5 bases). The V end was cut by 1 base, the J end by 7 bases, with 11 bases between. Germline loops: CDR1 SGHDT, CDR2 YYEEEE. The CDR3 spans 13 residues. The chain's CDR3 is CASSLSGAGGYTF. The CDR3, as DNA: TGTGCCAGCAGCTTGTCTGGGGCCGGTGGCTACACCTTC.

V and J are TRBV7-9 and TRBJ2-3, with D uncertain. The CDR3 runs to 14 residues. CDR1 is SEHNR and CDR2 is FQNEAQ in the germline V gene (reference sequence). The V and J ends lost 5 bases and 0 bases respectively, with 9 bases between them. The CDR3 loop reads CASSPQISTDTQYF. CDR3 coding DNA: TGTGCCAGCAGCCCTCAGATAAGCACAGATACGCAGTATTTT. Full variable domain (rest looked up from reference TRBV7-9 and TRBJ2-3): DTGVSQNPRHKITKRGQNVTFRCDPISEHNRLYWYRQTLGQGPEFLTYFQNEAQLEKSRLLSDRFSAERPKGSFSTLEIQRTEQGDSAMYLCASSPQISTDTQYFGPGTRLTVL.

The rearrangement links TRBV18 to TRBJ1-2, with D perhaps matching TRBD1 (6 bases). The ends were cut back, 6 bases at V and 6 bases at J, with 17 bases in the middle. This CDR3 is 14 amino acids long. Looked up from germline, CDR1 is KGHSH and CDR2 is LQKENI. The CDR3 nucleotides read TGTGCCAGCTCCCCAAGGGGGGATGCTGATGGCTACACCTTC. It yields the protein CASSPRGDADGYTF.

A word on this clone: A junction end diverges from the germline sequence, so it may reflect a read error. This chain joins TRBV2 and TRBJ1-3; possible D gene TRBD1, 5 bases. CDR3 length: 14 residues. Per the germline V gene, CDR1 is SNHLY and CDR2 is FYNNEI. Here the CDR3 reads CASREDSSGNTIYF. DNA of the CDR3: TGTGCCAGCAGGGAAGACAGCTCTGGAAACACCATATATTTT.

The CDR3 coding sequence is TGTGCCAGCAGCCGACAGGGAAGCTCTGGAAACACCATATATTTT. Residues: CASSRQGSSGNTIYF. V is TRBV7-9 and J is TRBJ1-3; 7 positions agree with TRBD1. The CDR3 is 15 residues long. Unmatched junction bases numbered 4, after V lost 5 bases and J lost 0 bases. Germline V gene lookup returns CDR1 SEHNR and CDR2 FQNEAQ (reference sequence).

V gene TRBV28 combines with J gene TRBJ2-1; the match to TRBD1 covers 11 bases. The CDR3 covers 14 residues. V gave up 10 bases and J gave up 7 bases; unmatched junction bases: 9. The germline V gene encodes CDR1 MDHEN and CDR2 SYDVKM. In DNA form, the CDR3 reads TGTGCCACTAACCGGGACAGGGGGTATAATGAGCAGTTCTTC. Protein: CATNRDRGYNEQFF. Complete variable domain (other parts from reference TRBV28 and TRBJ2-1): DVKVTQSSRYLVKRTGEKVFLECVQDMDHENMFWYRQDPGLGLRLIYFSYDVKMKEKGDIPEGYSVSREKKERFSLILESASTNQTSMYLCATNRDRGYNEQFFGPGTRLTVL.

The chain joins TRBV27 to TRBJ1-1; 10 bases map to TRBD1. Germline V gene lookup returns CDR1 MNHEY and CDR2 SMNVEV (reference sequence). With 5 bases clipped from V and 4 bases from J, the junction kept 7 bases outside the gene matches. The CDR3 consists of 15 residues. Here the CDR3 reads CASSRGTGVATEAFF. Written as DNA, the CDR3 is TGTGCCAGCAGTCGAGGGACAGGGGTGGCCACTGAAGCTTTCTTT.

CDR3 in DNA: TGTGCCAGCAGCACGACAGGTAACAAGTACGAGCAGTACTTC. Its translation is CASSTTGNKYEQYF. The chain has TRBV11-2 and TRBJ2-7, with D maybe TRBD1 (6 bases). In germline, CDR1 is SGHAT, CDR2 FQNNGV. The CDR3 consists of 14 residues. Trimming took off 5 bases at V and 4 bases at J, with 15 bases between the two ends.

V usage is TRBV5-1 and J usage is TRBJ1-3; D call uncertain. CDR3 length equals 16 residues. V lost 0 bases and J lost 0, with 10 bases in between. Germline lookup yields CDR1 SGHRS and CDR2 YFSETQ. The CDR3 sequence: CASSLDGGFSGNTIYF. The CDR3, as DNA: TGCGCCAGCAGCTTGGATGGCGGTTTCTCTGGAAACACCATATATTTT.

This chain joins TRBV28 and TRBJ1-2; TRBD1 is a possible D gene (5 bases). This CDR3 has 14 amino acids. V was clipped by 6 bases and J by 8 bases, with 19 bases between them. Germline V gene data show CDR1 as MDHEN and CDR2 as SYDVKM. CDR3 bases: TGTGCCAGCAGATTGACCGGAAGGGGTTTGGGCTACACCTTC. Amino acid sequence: CASRLTGRGLGYTF.